The present entry profiles one TCR beta chain with its context. These data belong to a study of blood T cell repertoires in COVID-19. Study as a whole: From the United States, Italy and Spain came samples of acute and convalescent COVID-19. From T cells, B-cell-depleted T cells, or PBMCs came the material, which was cDNA or gDNA.

The CDR3 consists of 15 residues. In the source study's methods: Amplification of reference gene primers provided the estimated nucleated cell counts. Repertoires were generated with immunoSEQ multiplex PCR, while TCRdb's copy carries only in-frame clones and drops some. The V and J calls and clone size were taken over from that table, and D and trimming were inferred from the DNA. The sample contains about 440,000 clones, approximately 90% of which appear only once. V gene TRBV21-1 combines with J gene TRBJ1-2. TRBV21-1 is tagged as a pseudogene. The specimen was peripheral blood. This TCR was sampled from a woman in her thirties with acute or convalescent COVID-19. CDR3 bases: TGTGCCAGCAGCCAAGCTGGCGGCCGCCGGAATGGCTACACCTTC. It codes for CASSQAGGRRNGYTF.